This TCR beta chain stems from a study of blood T cell repertoires in COVID-19. Background on the study: The United States, Italy and Spain supplied acute and convalescent COVID-19 samples.

The CDR3 sequence is 15 residues long. V lost 0 bases and J 5 bases, leaving 8 bases between the germline ends. CDR1 and CDR2 (germline): LGHNA, YSLEER. Per the original data handling: Reference gene primers were amplified, and this amplification served to estimate nucleated cell counts. Produced via immunoSEQ multiplex PCR; TCRdb's table is partial and in-frame only. The DNA gave D and trimming, while V, J and clone size come from that table. The table shows some 270,000 clones, with about 88% occurring only once. The clonotype comes from a woman aged 50 to 60 who had been exposed to COVID-19. The source material was PBMCs or T cells enriched from blood (not recorded which). The chain carries TRBV4-3 and TRBJ1-6; D gene ambiguous. The CDR3 spells CASSQEQVDNSPLHF. For the CDR3, the DNA is TGCGCCAGCAGCCAAGAACAAGTGGATAATTCACCCCTCCACTTT.